This TCR beta chain originates from a study of technical replicates of blood from a few donors. This CDR3 comprises 15 residues. CDR1 SGHRS and CDR2 YFSETQ come from the germline V gene. The V and J ends lost 0 bases and 7 bases, in that order; junction bases with no gene match: 4. Assay: immunoSEQ multiplex PCR; the TCRdb copy retains only in-frame clones and omits some. The repertoire holds fewer than 90,000 clones, with around 94% as singletons. Points on this clone: Other DNA sequences in the same sample also yield this CDR3.

This clonotype was obtained from a human donor in good health. Source material: T cells isolated from PBMCs. The rearrangement links TRBV5-1 to TRBJ1-6; 7 bases map to TRBD1. CDR3 bases: TGCGCCAGCAGCTTGGGGACAGGCGGGAATTCACCCCTCCACTTT. Translating gives CASSLGTGGNSPLHF.